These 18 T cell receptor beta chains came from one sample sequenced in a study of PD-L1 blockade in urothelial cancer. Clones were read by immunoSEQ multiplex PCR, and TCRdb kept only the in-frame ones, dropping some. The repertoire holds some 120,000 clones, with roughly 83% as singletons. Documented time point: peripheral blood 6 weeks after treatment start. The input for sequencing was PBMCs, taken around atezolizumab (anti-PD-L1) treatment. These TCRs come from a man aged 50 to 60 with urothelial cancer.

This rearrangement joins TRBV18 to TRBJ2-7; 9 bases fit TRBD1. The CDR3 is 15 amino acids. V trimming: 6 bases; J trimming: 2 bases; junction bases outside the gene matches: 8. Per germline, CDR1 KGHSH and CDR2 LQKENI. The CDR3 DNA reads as TGTGCCAGCTCTCTTTCGGGGGACAGGGCCTACGAGCAGTACTTC. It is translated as CASSLSGDRAYEQYF.

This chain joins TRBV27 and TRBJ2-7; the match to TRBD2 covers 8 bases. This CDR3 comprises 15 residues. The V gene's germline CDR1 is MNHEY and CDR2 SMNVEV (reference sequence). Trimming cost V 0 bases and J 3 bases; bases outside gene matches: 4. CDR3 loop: CASSLSHSGNYEQYF. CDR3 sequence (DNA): TGTGCCAGCAGTTTATCCCATAGCGGGAACTACGAGCAGTACTTC.

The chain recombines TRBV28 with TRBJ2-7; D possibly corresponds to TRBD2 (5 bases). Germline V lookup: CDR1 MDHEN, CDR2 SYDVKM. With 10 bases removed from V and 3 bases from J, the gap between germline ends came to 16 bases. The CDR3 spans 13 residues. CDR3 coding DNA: TGTGCCACCCGGACGGGGTGGGTCTACGAGCAGTACTTC. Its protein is CATRTGWVYEQYF.

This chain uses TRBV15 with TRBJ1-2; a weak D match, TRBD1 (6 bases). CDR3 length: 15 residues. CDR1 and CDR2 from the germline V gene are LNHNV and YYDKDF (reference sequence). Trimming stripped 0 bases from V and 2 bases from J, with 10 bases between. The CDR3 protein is CATSRERTDNYGYTF. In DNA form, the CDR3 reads TGTGCCACCAGCAGAGAAAGGACAGACAACTATGGCTACACCTTC. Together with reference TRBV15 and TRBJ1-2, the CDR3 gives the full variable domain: DAMVIQNPRYQVTQFGKPVTLSCSQTLNHNVMYWYQQKSSQAPKLLFHYYDKDFNNEADTPDNFQSRRPNTSFCFLDIRSPGLGDTAMYLCATSRERTDNYGYTFGSGTRLTVV.

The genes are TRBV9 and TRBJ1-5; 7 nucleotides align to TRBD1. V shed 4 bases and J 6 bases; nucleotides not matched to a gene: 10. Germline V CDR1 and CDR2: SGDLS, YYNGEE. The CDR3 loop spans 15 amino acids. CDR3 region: CASSTRTGMAQPQHF. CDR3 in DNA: TGTGCCAGCAGCACCCGGACAGGAATGGCTCAGCCCCAGCATTTT.

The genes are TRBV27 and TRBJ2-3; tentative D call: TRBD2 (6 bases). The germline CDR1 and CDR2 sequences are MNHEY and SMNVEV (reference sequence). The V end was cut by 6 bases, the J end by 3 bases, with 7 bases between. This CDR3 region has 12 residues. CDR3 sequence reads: CASSGGTDTQYF. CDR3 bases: TGTGCCAGCAGCGGAGGGACAGATACGCAGTATTTT.

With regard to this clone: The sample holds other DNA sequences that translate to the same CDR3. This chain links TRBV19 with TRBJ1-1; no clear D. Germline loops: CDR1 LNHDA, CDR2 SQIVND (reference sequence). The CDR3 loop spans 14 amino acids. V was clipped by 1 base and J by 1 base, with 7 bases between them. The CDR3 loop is CASSIGGGNTEAFF. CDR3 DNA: TGTGCCAGTAGTATAGGGGGAGGGAACACTGAAGCTTTCTTT.

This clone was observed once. The DNA of the CDR3 is TGTGCCAGCACGTTAGCGGGAGGGTACCATGAGCAGTTCTTC. It codes for CASTLAGGYHEQFF. The rearrangement links TRBV27 to TRBJ2-1, with 11 bases fitting TRBD2. CDR1 and CDR2 (germline): MNHEY, SMNVEV (reference sequence). The CDR3 has 14 amino acids. V was clipped by 7 bases and J by 8 bases; unmatched bases: 7.

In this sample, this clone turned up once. CDR3 sequence: CASSSPVGSEGYTF. CDR3 nucleotide sequence: TGTGCCAGCAGTTCCCCGGTCGGGTCGGAAGGCTACACCTTC. This chain joins TRBV28 and TRBJ1-2; no reliable D call. CDR1 and CDR2 from the germline V gene are MDHEN and SYDVKM. Trimming stripped 4 bases from V and 8 bases from J, with 17 bases between. The CDR3 totals 14 residues.

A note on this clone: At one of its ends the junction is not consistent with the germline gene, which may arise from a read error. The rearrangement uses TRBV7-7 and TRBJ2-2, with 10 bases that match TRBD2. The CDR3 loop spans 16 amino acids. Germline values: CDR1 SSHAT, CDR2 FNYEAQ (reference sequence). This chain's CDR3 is CASSPASGRTTGELFF. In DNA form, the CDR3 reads TGTGCTAGCAGCCCCGCTAGCGGGAGAACCACCGGGGAGCTGTTTTTT.

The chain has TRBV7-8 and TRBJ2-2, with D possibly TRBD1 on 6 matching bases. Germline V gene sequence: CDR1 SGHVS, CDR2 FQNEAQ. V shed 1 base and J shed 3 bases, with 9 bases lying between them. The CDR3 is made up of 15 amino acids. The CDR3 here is CASSLDRAHTGELFF. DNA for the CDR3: TGTGCCAGCAGCTTAGACAGGGCTCACACCGGGGAGCTGTTTTTT.

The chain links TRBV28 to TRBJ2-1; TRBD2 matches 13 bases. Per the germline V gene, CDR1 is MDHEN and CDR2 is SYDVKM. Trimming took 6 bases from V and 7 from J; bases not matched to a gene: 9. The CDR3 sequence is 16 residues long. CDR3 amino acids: CASRTSGRAFWNEQFF. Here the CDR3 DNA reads TGTGCCAGCAGAACTAGCGGGAGGGCCTTTTGGAATGAGCAGTTCTTC. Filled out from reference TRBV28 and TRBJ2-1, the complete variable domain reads DVKVTQSSRYLVKRTGEKVFLECVQDMDHENMFWYRQDPGLGLRLIYFSYDVKMKEKGDIPEGYSVSREKKERFSLILESASTNQTSMYLCASRTSGRAFWNEQFFGPGTRLTVL.

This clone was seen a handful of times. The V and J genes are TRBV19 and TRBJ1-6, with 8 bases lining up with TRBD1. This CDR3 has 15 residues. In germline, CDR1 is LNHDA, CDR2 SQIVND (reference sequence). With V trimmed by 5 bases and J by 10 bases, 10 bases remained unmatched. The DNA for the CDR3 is TGTGCCAGTAGTCCGAGGACAGGGACCGGATCACCCCTCCACTTT. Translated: CASSPRTGTGSPLHF.

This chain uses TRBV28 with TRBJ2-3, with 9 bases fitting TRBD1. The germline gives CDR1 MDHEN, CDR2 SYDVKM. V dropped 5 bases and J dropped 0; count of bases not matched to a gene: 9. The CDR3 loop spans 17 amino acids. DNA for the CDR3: TGTGCCAGCAGTCAGGTACAGGGGGCTTCAAGCACAGATACGCAGTATTTT. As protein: CASSQVQGASSTDTQYF.

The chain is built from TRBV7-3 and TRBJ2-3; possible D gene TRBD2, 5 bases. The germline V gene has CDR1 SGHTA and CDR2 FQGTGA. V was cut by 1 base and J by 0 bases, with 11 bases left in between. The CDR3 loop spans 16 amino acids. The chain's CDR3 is CASSLKAAPSTDTQYF. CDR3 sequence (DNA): TGTGCCAGCAGCTTAAAAGCGGCCCCTAGCACAGATACGCAGTATTTT.

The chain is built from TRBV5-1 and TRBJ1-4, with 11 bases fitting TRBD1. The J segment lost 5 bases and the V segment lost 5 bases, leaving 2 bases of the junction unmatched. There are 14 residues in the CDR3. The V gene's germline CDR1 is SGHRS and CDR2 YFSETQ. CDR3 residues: CASRGDRGNEKLFF. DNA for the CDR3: TGCGCCAGCAGAGGGGACAGGGGGAATGAAAAACTGTTTTTT.

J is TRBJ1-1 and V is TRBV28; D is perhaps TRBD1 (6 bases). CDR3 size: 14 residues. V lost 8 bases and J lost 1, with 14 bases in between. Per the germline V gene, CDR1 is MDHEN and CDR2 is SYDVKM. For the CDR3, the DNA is TGTGCCAGCGAGACGGGACACTCGAACACTGAAGCTTTCTTT. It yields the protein CASETGHSNTEAFF. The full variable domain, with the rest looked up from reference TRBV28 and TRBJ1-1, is DVKVTQSSRYLVKRTGEKVFLECVQDMDHENMFWYRQDPGLGLRLIYFSYDVKMKEKGDIPEGYSVSREKKERFSLILESASTNQTSMYLCASETGHSNTEAFFGQGTRLTVV.

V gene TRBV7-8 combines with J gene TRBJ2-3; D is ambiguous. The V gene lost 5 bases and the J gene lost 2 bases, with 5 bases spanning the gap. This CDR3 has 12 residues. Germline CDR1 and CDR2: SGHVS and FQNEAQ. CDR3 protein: CASSPNTDTQYF. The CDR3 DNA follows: TGTGCCAGCAGCCCAAACACAGATACGCAGTATTTT. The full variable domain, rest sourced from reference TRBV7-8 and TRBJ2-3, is GAGVSQSPRYKVAKRGQDVALRCDPISGHVSLFWYQQALGQGPEFLTYFQNEAQLDKSGLPSDRFFAERPEGSVSTLKIQRTQQEDSAVYLCASSPNTDTQYFGPGTRLTVL.